The rows below give T cell receptor beta chains drawn from one sample of a study of cytomegalovirus exposure and HLA in healthy donors. Generated by immunoSEQ multiplex PCR, the TCRdb table keeps only in-frame clones and is missing some. The profile shows fewer than 100,000 clones, 70% to 80% of them singletons. The material sequenced was PBMCs. These receptors were collected from a man aged 60 to 69 in good health and CMV-seropositive. Each CDR3 is given with its conserved first and last residue. A D gene is named only where the DNA matches it firmly. Size is omitted from some rows. Given values are once, few, many or a class for expanded clones.

clone size	D gene	V gene	J gene	CDR3 protein	CDR3 DNA
once	-	TRBV11-2	TRBJ2-7	CASRRTEMREQYF	TGTGCCAGCAGACGCACGGAGATGCGCGAGCAGTACTTC
once	-	TRBV28	TRBJ2-3	CASSPRRRSTDTQYF	TGTGCCAGCAGCCCGAGGAGGCGCAGCACAGATACGCAGTATTTT
-	TRBD2	TRBV18	TRBJ2-1	CASSEPTSGAYEQFF	TGTGCCAGCTCAGAGCCTACTAGCGGGGCCTACGAGCAGTTCTTC
-	TRBD2	TRBV5-4	TRBJ2-7	CASSLAREGLHEQYF	TGTGCCAGCAGCTTGGCCAGGGAGGGCCTCCACGAGCAGTACTTC
-	TRBD1	TRBV5-4	TRBJ2-5	CASSFDRVETQYF	TGTGCCAGCAGCTTTGACAGGGTGGAGACCCAGTACTTC
-	TRBD2	TRBV7-8	TRBJ2-1	CASTISGGASRQFF	TGTGCCAGCACTATTAGCGGGGGGGCTTCTCGGCAGTTCTTC
few	-	TRBV5-6	TRBJ1-5	CASKKRGYNQPQHF	TGTGCCAGCAAAAAGCGCGGATACAATCAGCCCCAGCATTTT
-	TRBD2	TRBV2	TRBJ2-7	CASSPMGGGGEQYF	TGTGCCAGCAGCCCTATGGGCGGGGGGGGAGAGCAGTACTTC
-	TRBD1	TRBV7-2	TRBJ2-7	CASSPRDRGHEQYF	TGTGCCAGCAGCCCTCGGGACAGGGGTCACGAGCAGTACTTC
-	-	TRBV2	TRBJ1-4	CASSFRQPATNEKLFF	TGTGCCAGCAGTTTCCGACAGCCAGCAACTAATGAAAAACTGTTTTTT
-	TRBD1	TRBV7-9	TRBJ1-4	CSSSGTQGAWEKLFF	TGTTCCAGCAGCGGCACGCAGGGGGCATGGGAAAAACTGTTTTTT
few	-	TRBV6-6	TRBJ1-5	CASSSLYQPQHF	TGTGCCAGCAGTTCCCTCTATCAGCCCCAGCATTTT
-	-	TRBV29-1	TRBJ2-7	CSVSDSYEQYF	TGCAGCGTCTCCGACAGCTACGAGCAGTACTTC
-	-	TRBV6-1	TRBJ2-7	CASKGAYEQYF	TGTGCCAGCAAAGGGGCCTACGAGCAGTACTTC
-	TRBD1	TRBV6-5	TRBJ2-7	CASRVTGWSYEQYF	TGTGCCAGCAGGGTGACAGGGTGGTCCTACGAGCAGTACTTC
-	TRBD1	TRBV6-1	TRBJ1-6	CASSRLTGGDSPLHF	TGTGCCAGCAGCAGGCTGACAGGGGGCGATTCACCCCTCCACTTT
-	TRBD1	TRBV6-1	TRBJ1-5	CASSLGQGNQPQHF	TGTGCCAGCAGTTTGGGACAGGGCAATCAGCCCCAGCATTTT
-	TRBD2	TRBV5-1	TRBJ2-1	CASSLNSGGASYNEQFF	TGCGCCAGCAGCTTGAATAGCGGGGGCGCCTCCTACAATGAGCAGTTCTTC
-	-	TRBV18	TRBJ2-1	CASSPAQGPYNEQFF	TGTGCCAGCTCACCGGCCCAGGGCCCCTACAATGAGCAGTTCTTC
few	-	TRBV5-4	TRBJ1-2	CASSPSAGGGLNYGYTF	TGTGCCAGCAGCCCCTCGGCGGGGGGAGGCCTAAACTATGGCTACACCTTC
once	TRBD1	TRBV30	TRBJ1-2	CAWREMDRGYYGYTF	TGTGCCTGGAGAGAAATGGACAGGGGGTACTATGGCTACACCTTC
-	-	TRBV9	TRBJ2-3	CASRDTNTDTQYF	TGTGCCAGTCGGGACACTAACACAGATACGCAGTATTTT
-	-	TRBV6-1	TRBJ1-6	CASSGPPEALHF	TGTGCCAGCAGTGGACCCCCAGAGGCCCTCCACTTT